The clone carrying this TCR beta chain has a handful of counts. Its antigen is still unknown. This specimen comes from a study of cytomegalovirus exposure and HLA in healthy donors. Study-level results: Presence/absence analyses took donor sequencing depth as roughly uniform. Researchers had no immune exposure information except CMV serostatus available. The authors later found TCR association rates varying by HLA locus, with DRB1 most and HLA-C fewest. According to reports, the classifier identified cytomegalovirus status with high specificity and sensitivity.

Losses at the gene ends were 7 bases for V and 4 bases for J; bases not matched to a gene: 12. The CDR3 is 16 residues long. Germline V CDR1 and CDR2: MGHDK, SYGVNS. PCR employed 60 Vbeta and 13 Jbeta primers. Sequencing used immunoSEQ multiplex PCR; TCRdb keeps in-frame clones, though not all of them. The data contain under 200,000 clones, around four fifths of them seen just once; the ten biggest clones take up about 1.3%. The source material was PBMCs. V is TRBV25-1 and J is TRBJ2-3; 9 nucleotides line up with TRBD1. This sequence originates from a man aged 25-45 years in good health and CMV-seronegative. CDR3 in amino acids: CASTSGTGLAADTQYF. CDR3 nucleotides: TGTGCCAGCACCTCAGGGACAGGGCTAGCTGCAGATACGCAGTATTTT.